The clone carrying this TCR beta chain was detected a few times. Its target is not known. Profiled with immunoSEQ multiplex PCR; TCRdb holds only in-frame clones, not every one. The table includes about 1 million clones, about 80% detected once. This entry is derived from a study of shared clonotypes between healthy human individuals. The germline gives CDR1 MDHEN, CDR2 SYDVKM. The CDR3 sequence is 15 residues long. Trimming took 7 bases from V and 0 from J, leaving 15 bases between them. The study, taken as a whole, reports: Richness estimates generally favored naive over memory subsets. Non-shared clonotypes had lower generation probabilities than those shared by all four donors.

The chain combines TRBV28 with TRBJ1-1, with TRBD1 as a possible D gene (6 bases). This TCR was sampled from a man younger than 35 in good health. Sequencing used memory CD4+ T cells sorted from blood. Stated subset: CD45RA-negative fraction. Written as DNA, the CDR3 is TGTGCCAGCAATCGACAGGCTCTCATGAACACTGAAGCTTTCTTT. This sequence encodes CASNRQALMNTEAFF.